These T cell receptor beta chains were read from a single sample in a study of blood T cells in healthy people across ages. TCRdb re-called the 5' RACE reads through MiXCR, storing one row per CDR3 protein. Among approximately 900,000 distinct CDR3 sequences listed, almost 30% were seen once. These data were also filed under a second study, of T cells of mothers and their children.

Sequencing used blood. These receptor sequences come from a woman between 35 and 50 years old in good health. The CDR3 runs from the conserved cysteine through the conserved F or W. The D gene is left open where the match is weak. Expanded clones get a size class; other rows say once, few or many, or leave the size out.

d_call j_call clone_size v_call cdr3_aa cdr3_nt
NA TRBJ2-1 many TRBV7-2 CASSPTGFEQFF TGTGCCAGCAGCCCCACAGGGTTCGAGCAGTTCTTC
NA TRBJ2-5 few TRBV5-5 CASSLSRGGAETQYF TGTGCCAGCAGCTTGTCCCGCGGGGGCGCCGAGACCCAGTACTTC
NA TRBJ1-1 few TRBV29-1 CSVTIMGTEAFF TGCAGCGTAACAATCATGGGCACTGAAGCTTTCTTT
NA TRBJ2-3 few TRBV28 CASSPITGTFFTDTQYF TGTGCCAGCAGTCCGATCACCGGGACATTCTTTACAGATACGCAGTATTTT
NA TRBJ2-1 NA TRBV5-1 CASSSSGIQETQFF TGCGCCAGCAGCTCATCCGGGATCCAAGAGACCCAGTTCTTC
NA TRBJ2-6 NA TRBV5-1 CASSLARTGANVLTF TGCGCCAGCAGCTTGGCAAGGACTGGGGCCAACGTCCTGACTTTC
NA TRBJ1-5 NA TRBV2 CASRGRRDSNQPQHF TGTGCCAGCAGGGGCCGGCGGGATAGCAATCAGCCCCAGCATTTT
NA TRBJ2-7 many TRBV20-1 CSESHGGREQYF TGCAGTGAGAGTCACGGGGGGCGCGAGCAGTACTTC
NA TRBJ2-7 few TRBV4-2 CASSQPTGTPGIYEQYF TGTGCCAGCAGCCAGCCTACCGGGACCCCGGGGATCTACGAGCAGTACTTC
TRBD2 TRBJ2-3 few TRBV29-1 CSVLAGGQSTDTQYF TGCAGCGTTTTAGCGGGGGGACAGAGCACAGATACGCAGTATTTT
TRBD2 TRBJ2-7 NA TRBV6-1 CASSPPEGPLSGAYEQYF TGTGCCAGCAGCCCCCCGGAGGGCCCACTGAGCGGGGCCTACGAGCAGTACTTC
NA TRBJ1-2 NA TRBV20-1 CSARAPVGVNYGYTF TGCAGTGCTAGAGCCCCAGTTGGAGTTAACTATGGCTACACCTTC
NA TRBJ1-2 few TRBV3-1 CASSQGRSGGYTF TGTGCCAGCAGCCAAGGCCGCAGTGGTGGCTACACCTTC
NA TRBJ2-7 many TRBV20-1 CSVLTAYEQYF TGCAGTGTGCTCACCGCCTACGAGCAGTACTTC
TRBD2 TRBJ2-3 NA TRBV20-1 CSTRERGNTDTQYF TGCAGTACTAGAGAGCGGGGGAACACAGATACGCAGTATTTT
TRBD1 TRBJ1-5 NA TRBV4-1 CASSPSASQGTQPQHF TGCGCCAGCAGCCCCTCCGCCTCACAGGGGACCCAGCCCCAGCATTTT
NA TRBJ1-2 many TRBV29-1 CSVAIYRNYGYTF TGCAGCGTTGCGATATACAGGAACTATGGCTACACCTTC
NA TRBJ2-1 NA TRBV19 CASSRASRGFDEQFF TGTGCCAGTAGTCGGGCGAGTAGGGGTTTCGATGAGCAGTTCTTC
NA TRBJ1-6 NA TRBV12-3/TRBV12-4 CASRGGLSPLHF TGTGCCAGCAGGGGGGGTCTGTCACCCCTCCACTTT